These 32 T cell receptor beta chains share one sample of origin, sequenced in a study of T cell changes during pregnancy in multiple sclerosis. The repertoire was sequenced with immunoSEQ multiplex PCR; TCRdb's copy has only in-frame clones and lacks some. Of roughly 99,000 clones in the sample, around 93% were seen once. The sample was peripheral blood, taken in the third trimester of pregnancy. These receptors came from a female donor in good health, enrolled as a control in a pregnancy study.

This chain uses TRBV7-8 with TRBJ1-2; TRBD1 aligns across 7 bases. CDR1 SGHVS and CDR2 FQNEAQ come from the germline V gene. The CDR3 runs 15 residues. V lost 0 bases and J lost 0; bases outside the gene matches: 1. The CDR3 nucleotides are TGTGCCAGCAGCTTAGCAGGGGGCGCTAACTATGGCTACACCTTC. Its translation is CASSLAGGANYGYTF.

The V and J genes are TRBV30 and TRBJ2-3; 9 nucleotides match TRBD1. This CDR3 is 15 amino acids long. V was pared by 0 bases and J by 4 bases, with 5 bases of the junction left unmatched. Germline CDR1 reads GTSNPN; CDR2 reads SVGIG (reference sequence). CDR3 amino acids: CAWSVKDRGSDTQYF. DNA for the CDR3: TGTGCCTGGAGTGTCAAGGACAGGGGATCAGATACGCAGTATTTT.

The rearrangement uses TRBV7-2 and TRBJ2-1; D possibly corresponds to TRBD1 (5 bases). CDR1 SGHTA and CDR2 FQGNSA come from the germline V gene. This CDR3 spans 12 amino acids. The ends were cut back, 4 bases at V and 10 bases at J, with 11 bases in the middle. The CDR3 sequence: CASSSYQGEQFF. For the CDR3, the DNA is TGTGCCAGCAGCTCATATCAGGGAGAGCAGTTCTTC.

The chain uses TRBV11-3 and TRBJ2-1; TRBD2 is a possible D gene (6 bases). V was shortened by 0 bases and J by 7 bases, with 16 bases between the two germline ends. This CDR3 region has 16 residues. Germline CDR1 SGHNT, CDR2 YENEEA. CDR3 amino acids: CASSLDSSATRNEQFF. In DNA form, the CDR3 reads TGTGCCAGCAGCTTAGACTCTAGCGCGACCCGGAATGAGCAGTTCTTC.

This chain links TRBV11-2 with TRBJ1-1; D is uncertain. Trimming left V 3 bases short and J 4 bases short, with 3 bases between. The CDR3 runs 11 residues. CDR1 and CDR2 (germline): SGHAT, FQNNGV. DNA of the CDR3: TGTGCCAGCAGCTTGAGCACTGAAGCTTTCTTT. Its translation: CASSLSTEAFF.

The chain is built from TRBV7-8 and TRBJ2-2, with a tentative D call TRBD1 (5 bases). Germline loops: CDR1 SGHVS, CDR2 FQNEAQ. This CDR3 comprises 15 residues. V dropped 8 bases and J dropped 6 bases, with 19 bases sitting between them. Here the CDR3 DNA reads TGTGCCAGCCAAATTGGTGACAGTTTGGCCGGGGAGCTGTTTTTT. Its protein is CASQIGDSLAGELFF.

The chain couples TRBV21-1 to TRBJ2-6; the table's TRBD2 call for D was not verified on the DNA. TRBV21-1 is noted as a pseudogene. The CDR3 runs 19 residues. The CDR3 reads CASSKVASGWRSGANVLTF. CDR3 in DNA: TGTGCCAGCAGCAAAGTAGCCAGCGGGTGGCGCTCTGGGGCCAACGTCCTGACTTTC.

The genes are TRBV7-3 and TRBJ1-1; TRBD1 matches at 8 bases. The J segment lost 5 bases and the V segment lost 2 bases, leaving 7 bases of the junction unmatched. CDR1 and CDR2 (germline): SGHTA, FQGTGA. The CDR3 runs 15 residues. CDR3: CASSLSGQGGTEAFF. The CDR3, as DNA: TGTGCCAGCAGCTTATCCGGACAGGGAGGGACTGAAGCTTTCTTT.

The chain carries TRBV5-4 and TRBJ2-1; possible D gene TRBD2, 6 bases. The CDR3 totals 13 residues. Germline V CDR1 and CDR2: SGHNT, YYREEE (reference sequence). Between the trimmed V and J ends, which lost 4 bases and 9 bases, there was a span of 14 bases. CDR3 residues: CASSPRRASEQFF. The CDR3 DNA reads TGTGCCAGCAGCCCGCGGAGGGCGAGTGAGCAGTTCTTC.

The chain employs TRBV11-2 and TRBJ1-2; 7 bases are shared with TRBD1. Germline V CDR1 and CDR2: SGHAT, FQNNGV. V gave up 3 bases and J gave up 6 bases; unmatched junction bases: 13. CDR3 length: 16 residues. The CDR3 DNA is TGTGCCAGCAGCTTCGGAGAAGGGGGCGTTTCCCATGGCTACACCTTC. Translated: CASSFGEGGVSHGYTF.

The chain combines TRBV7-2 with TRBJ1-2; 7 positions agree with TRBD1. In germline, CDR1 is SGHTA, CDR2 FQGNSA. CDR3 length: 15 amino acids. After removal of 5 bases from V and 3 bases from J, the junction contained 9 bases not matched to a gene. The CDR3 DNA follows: TGTGCCAGCAGCCAGTCCAGGGGGACCGACTATGGCTACACCTTC. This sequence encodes CASSQSRGTDYGYTF.

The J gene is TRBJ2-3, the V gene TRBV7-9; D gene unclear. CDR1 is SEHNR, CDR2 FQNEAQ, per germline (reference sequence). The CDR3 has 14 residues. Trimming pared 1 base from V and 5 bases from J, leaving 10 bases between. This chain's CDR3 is CASSLVSSGDTQYF. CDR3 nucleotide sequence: TGTGCCAGCAGCTTAGTTTCATCCGGAGATACGCAGTATTTT.

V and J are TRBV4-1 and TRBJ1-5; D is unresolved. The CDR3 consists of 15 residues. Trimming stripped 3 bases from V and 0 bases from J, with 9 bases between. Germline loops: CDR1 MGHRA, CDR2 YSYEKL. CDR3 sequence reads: CASSHLTISNQPQHF. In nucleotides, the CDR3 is TGCGCCAGCAGCCACCTGACAATTAGCAATCAGCCCCAGCATTTT.

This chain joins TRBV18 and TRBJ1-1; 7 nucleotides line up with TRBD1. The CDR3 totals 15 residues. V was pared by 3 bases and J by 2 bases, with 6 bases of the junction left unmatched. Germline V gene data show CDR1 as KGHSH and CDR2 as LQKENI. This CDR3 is CASSPTDRSNTEAFF. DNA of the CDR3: TGTGCCAGCTCACCGACGGACAGGAGCAACACTGAAGCTTTCTTT.

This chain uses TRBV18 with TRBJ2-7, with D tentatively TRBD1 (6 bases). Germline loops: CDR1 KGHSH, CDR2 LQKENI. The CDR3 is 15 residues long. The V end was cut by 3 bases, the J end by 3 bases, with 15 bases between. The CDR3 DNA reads TGTGCCAGCTCACCGTACAGGGAAGTTCTCTACGAGCAGTACTTC. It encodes CASSPYREVLYEQYF. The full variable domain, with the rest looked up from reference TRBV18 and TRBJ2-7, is NAGVMQNPRHLVRRRGQEARLRCSPMKGHSHVYWYRQLPEEGLKFMVYLQKENIIDESGMPKERFSAEFPKEGPSILRIQQVVRGDSAAYFCASSPYREVLYEQYFGPGTRLTVT.

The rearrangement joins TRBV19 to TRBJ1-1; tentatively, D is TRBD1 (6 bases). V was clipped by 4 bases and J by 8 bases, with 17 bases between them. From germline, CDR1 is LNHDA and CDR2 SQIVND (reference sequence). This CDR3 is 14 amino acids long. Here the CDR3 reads CASSTTGTSLEAFF. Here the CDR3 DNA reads TGTGCCAGTAGTACAACCGGGACAAGCCTCGAAGCTTTCTTT.

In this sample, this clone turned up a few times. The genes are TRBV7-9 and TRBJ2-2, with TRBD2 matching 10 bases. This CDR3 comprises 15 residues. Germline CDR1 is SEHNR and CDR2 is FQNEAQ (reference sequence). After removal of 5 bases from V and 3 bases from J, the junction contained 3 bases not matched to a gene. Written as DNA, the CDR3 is TGTGCCAGCAGCCGTAGCGGGGGGTACACCGGGGAGCTGTTTTTT. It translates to CASSRSGGYTGELFF.

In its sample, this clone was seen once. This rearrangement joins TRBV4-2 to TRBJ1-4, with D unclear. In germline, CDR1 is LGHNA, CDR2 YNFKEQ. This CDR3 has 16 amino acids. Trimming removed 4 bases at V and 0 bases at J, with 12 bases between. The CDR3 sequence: CASSPGQATTNEKLFF. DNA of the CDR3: TGTGCCAGCAGCCCAGGTCAGGCGACAACTAATGAAAAACTGTTTTTT.

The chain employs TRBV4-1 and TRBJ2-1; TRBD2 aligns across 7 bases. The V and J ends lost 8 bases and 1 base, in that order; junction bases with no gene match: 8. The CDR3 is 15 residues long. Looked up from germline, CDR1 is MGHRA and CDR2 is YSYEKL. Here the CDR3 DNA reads TGCGCCAGCGGATTAGCGGGTTCTTCCTACAATGAGCAGTTCTTC. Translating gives CASGLAGSSYNEQFF.

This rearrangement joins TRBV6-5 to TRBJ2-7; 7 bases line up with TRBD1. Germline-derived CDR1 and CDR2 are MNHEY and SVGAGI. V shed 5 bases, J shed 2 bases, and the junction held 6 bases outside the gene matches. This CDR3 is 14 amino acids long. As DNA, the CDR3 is TGTGCCAGCAGTCGACAGGGCATCGCCTACGAGCAGTACTTC. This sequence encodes CASSRQGIAYEQYF.

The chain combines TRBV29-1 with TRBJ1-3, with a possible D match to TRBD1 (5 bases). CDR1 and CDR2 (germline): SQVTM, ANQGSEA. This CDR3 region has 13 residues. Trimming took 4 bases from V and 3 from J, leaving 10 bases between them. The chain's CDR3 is CSVGRDLGNTIYF. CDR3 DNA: TGCAGCGTTGGGCGGGACCTTGGAAACACCATATATTTT.

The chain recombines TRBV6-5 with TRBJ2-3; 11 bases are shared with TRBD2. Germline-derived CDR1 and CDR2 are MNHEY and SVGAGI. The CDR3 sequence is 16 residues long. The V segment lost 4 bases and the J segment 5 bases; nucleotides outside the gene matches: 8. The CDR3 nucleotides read TGTGCCAGCAGTTCGCCGTCTAGCGGGGGGTTAGATACGCAGTATTTT. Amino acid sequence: CASSSPSSGGLDTQYF.

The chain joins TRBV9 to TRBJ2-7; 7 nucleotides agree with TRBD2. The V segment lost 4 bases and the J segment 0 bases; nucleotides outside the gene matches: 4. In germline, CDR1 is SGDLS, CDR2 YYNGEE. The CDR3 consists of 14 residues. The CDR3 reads CASSQAGSSYEQYF. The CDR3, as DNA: TGTGCCAGCAGCCAAGCGGGGTCCTCCTACGAGCAGTACTTC.

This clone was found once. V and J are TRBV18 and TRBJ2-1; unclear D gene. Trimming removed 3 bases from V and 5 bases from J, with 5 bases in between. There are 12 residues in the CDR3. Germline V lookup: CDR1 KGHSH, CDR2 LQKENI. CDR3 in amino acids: CASSPANNEQFF. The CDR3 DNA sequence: TGTGCCAGCTCACCTGCTAACAATGAGCAGTTCTTC.

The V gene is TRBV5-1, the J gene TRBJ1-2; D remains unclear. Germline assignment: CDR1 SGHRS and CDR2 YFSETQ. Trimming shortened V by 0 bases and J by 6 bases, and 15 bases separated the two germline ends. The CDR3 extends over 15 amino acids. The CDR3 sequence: CASSLETDGLNGYTF. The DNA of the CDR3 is TGCGCCAGCAGCTTGGAGACGGATGGGCTAAATGGCTACACCTTC.

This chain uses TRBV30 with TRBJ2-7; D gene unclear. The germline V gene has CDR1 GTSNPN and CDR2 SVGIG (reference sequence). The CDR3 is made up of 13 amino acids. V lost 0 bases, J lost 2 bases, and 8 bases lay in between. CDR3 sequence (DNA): TGTGCCTGGAGTGTACAGATGACCTACGAGCAGTACTTC. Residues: CAWSVQMTYEQYF.

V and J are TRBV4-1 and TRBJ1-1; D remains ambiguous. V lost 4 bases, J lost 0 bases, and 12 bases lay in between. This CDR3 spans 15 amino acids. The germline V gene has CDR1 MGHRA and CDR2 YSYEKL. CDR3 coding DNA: TGCGCCAGCAGCCCGGGAGTTATAATGAACACTGAAGCTTTCTTT. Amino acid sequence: CASSPGVIMNTEAFF.

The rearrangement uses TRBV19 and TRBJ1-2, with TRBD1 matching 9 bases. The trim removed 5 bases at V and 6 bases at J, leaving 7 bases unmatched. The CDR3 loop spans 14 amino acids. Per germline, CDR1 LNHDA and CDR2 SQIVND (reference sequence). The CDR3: CASSATGGVDGYTF. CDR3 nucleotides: TGTGCCAGTAGTGCCACAGGGGGCGTTGATGGCTACACCTTC.

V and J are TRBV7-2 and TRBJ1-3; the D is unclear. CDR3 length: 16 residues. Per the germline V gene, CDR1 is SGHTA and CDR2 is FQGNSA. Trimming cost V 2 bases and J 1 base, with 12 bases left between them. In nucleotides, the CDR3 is TGTGCCAGCAGCTTAACCCCGGTCTGGTCTGGAAACACCATATATTTT. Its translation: CASSLTPVWSGNTIYF.

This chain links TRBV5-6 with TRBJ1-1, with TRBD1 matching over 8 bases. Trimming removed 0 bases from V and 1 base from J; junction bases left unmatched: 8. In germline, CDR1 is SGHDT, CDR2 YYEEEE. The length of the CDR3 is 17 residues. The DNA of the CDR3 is TGTGCCAGCAGCTTGGACCCTCGCAGGGGGCGGAACACTGAAGCTTTCTTT. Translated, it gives CASSLDPRRGRNTEAFF. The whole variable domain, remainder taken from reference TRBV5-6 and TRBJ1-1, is DAGVTQSPTHLIKTRGQQVTLRCSPKSGHDTVSWYQQALGQGPQFIFQYYEEEERQRGNFPDRFSGHQFPNYSSELNVNALLLGDSALYLCASSLDPRRGRNTEAFFGQGTRLTVV.

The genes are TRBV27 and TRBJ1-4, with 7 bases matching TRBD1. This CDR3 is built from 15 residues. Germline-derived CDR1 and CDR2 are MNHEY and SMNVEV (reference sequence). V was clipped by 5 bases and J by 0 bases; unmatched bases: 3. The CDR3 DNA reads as TGTGCCAGCAGTCGCAGGGGGGCAACTAATGAAAAACTGTTTTTT. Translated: CASSRRGATNEKLFF.

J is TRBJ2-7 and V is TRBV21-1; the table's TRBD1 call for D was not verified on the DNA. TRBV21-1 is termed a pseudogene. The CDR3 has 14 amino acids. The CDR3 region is CASSNWQGGYEQYF. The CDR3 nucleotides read TGTGCCAGCAGCAATTGGCAGGGTGGGTACGAGCAGTACTTC.